These 3 T cell receptor beta chains were sequenced from one sample in a study of cytomegalovirus exposure and HLA in healthy donors. The PCR ran on 60 Vbeta and 13 Jbeta primers. Measured with immunoSEQ multiplex PCR; TCRdb has only the in-frame clones, and not every one. The data contain fewer than 200,000 clones, about 85% of them singletons. Material: PBMCs. The receptors were sampled from a woman aged 50 to 60 in good health and CMV-seropositive.

Remarks on this clone: A read error may account for a junction end that differs from germline. The chain couples TRBV14 to TRBJ1-6, with TRBD1 matching over 10 bases. This CDR3 has 19 amino acids. CDR1 and CDR2 from the germline V gene are SGHDN and FVKESK. CDR3 sequence: CASRQGDRGLIPYNSPLHF. In DNA form, the CDR3 reads TGTGCCAGCAGGCAAGGGGACAGGGGCCTGATTCCCTATAATTCACCCCTCCACTTT.

The chain carries TRBV19 and TRBJ2-7, with D perhaps matching TRBD1 (5 bases). The CDR3 is 15 residues long. V lost 7 bases, J lost 3 bases, and 19 bases lay in between. From germline, CDR1 is LNHDA and CDR2 SQIVND (reference sequence). Here the CDR3 DNA reads TGTGCCAGTAAACCCGGGTGGGGCCAGATCTACGAGCAGTACTTC. Its translation is CASKPGWGQIYEQYF.

V and J are TRBV7-2 and TRBJ2-3; D gene unclear. The CDR3 has 13 amino acids. Trimming removed 6 bases at V and 5 bases at J, with 12 bases between. Germline CDR1 SGHTA, CDR2 FQGNSA. CDR3 sequence (DNA): TGTGCCAGCAGTCAAACCTCAGTAGATACGCAGTATTTT. Translated: CASSQTSVDTQYF.